The text below deals with one TCR beta chain. The CDR3 is 14 amino acids. Germline assignment: CDR1 LGHDT and CDR2 YNNKEL (reference sequence). J gave up 8 bases and V 0 bases, and 5 bases lay outside the gene matches. The data were obtained in a study of T cell responses to AZD1222 COVID-19 vaccine. TCRdb keeps only in-frame clones here, not all; method: immunoSEQ multiplex PCR. The sample comprises 130,000 or so clones, roughly 93% of which are singletons, and about 1.1% rests with the top ten. Sample: peripheral blood, taken 28 days after the second AZD1222 dose. The chain recombines TRBV3-1 (or the pseudogene TRBV3-2) with TRBJ1-2, with TRBD1 identical over 8 bases. The origin of this receptor is an adult who received the AZD1222 COVID-19 vaccine. CDR3 nucleotide sequence: TGTGCCAGCAGCCAAGATCCCGGGGACAGGGGCTACACCTTC. Its translation: CASSQDPGDRGYTF.